This T cell receptor (beta chain) came from a study of blood T cell repertoires in COVID-19. As for the study in general: Some COVID-19 samples were acute and others convalescent; all came from the United States, Italy and Spain. In each case, the material was cDNA or gDNA derived from T cells, B-cell-depleted T cells, or PBMCs.

In the authors' workflow: Amplification of reference gene primers was used by the study to estimate nucleated cell counts. Data came from immunoSEQ multiplex PCR; TCRdb stores just in-frame clones and leaves some out. The V and J calls and clone size come from that table; D and trimming were worked out from the DNA. The top ten clones hold roughly 4.5% of a sample with about 160,000 clones, just under 95% of them seen once. Germline V lookup: CDR1 KGHSH, CDR2 LQKENI. The V end lost 5 bases, the J end lost 3 bases, and 7 bases lay between the germline ends. CDR3 length: 12 residues. The sample comprised peripheral blood. This TCR was recovered from a woman in her 50s with acute or convalescent COVID-19. The genes are TRBV18 and TRBJ1-1; D not certain. CDR3 region: CASSNGDTEAFF. In nucleotides, the CDR3 is TGTGCCAGCTCAAACGGGGACACTGAAGCTTTCTTT.